This T cell receptor (beta chain) was found in a study of tumor and adjacent non-tumor tissue in lung cancer. Germline-derived CDR1 and CDR2 are MNHNS and SASEGT. CDR3 length equals 14 residues. Of note for this clonotype: The junction and the germline gene differ at one end; a read error may be behind it.

The template was RNA from unsorted bulk tissue. TCRbeta libraries were built with three rounds of nested PCR, modified from ARM-PCR. TCRdb re-analysed the multiplex PCR reads in MiXCR, keeping a single row per CDR3 protein. The sample carries roughly 140,000 distinct CDR3 sequences, about 71% recorded once. The sequence derives from a man aged 55 to 70 with small cell lung cancer. What was sequenced was lung tumor tissue. The rearrangement joins TRBV6-1 to TRBJ1-1; possible D gene TRBD1, 6 bases. CDR3: CDSSARGQNTEAFF. CDR3 in DNA: TGTGACAGCAGTGCCCGGGGACAGAACACTGAAGCTTTCTTT.